These T cell receptor beta chains were read from a single sample in a study of T cell clonotyping in hematopoietic cell transplantation. TCRdb's table, derived via immunoSEQ multiplex PCR, lists solely in-frame clones and lacks some. The table has roughly 40,000 clones, around 94% seen once. The sample taken for sequencing was peripheral blood mononuclear cells. These receptor sequences come from a woman between 50 and 59 years old in good health. Some clones in this sample may be carry-over from other donors' samples. The CDR3 runs from the conserved cysteine through the conserved F or W. Each record gives: V gene, CDR3 length, D gene, clone size, J gene, CDR3 protein, CDR3 DNA. A D gene is named only where the DNA matches it firmly. Only part of the rows carry a size: once, few, many, or a class if the clone is expanded.

TRBV5-1	13	NA	NA	TRBJ2-7	CASSLGTQGEQYF	TGCGCCAGCAGCTTGGGAACTCAGGGCGAGCAGTACTTC
TRBV9	16	NA	few	TRBJ2-7	CASSVDPGASSYEQYF	TGTGCCAGCAGCGTAGACCCGGGGGCCAGCTCCTACGAGCAGTACTTC
TRBV7-2	11	NA	NA	TRBJ1-2	CASSLVSGYTF	TGTGCCAGCAGCTTAGTAAGTGGCTACACCTTC
TRBV5-1	17	TRBD1	NA	TRBJ2-2	CASSSLRDRVYTGELFF	TGCGCCAGCAGCTCTCTCAGGGACAGGGTCTACACCGGGGAGCTGTTTTTT
TRBV14	20	NA	once	TRBJ2-4	CASSLPKPGGVPLAKNIQYF	TGTGCCAGCAGCCTGCCCAAACCCGGTGGAGTCCCCCTGGCCAAAAACATTCAGTACTTC
TRBV11-3	15	TRBD1	NA	TRBJ1-4	CASSRGGATNEKLFF	TGTGCCAGCAGCAGAGGGGGCGCAACTAATGAAAAACTGTTTTTT
TRBV14	12	TRBD1	few	TRBJ2-5	CASNRGGETQYF	TGTGCCAGCAATCGAGGGGGCGAGACCCAGTACTTC
TRBV6-6	16	NA	once	TRBJ2-6	CASSYSGGPGANVLTF	TGTGCCAGCAGTTACTCGGGAGGCCCTGGGGCCAACGTCCTGACTTTC
TRBV7-9	16	TRBD1	NA	TRBJ1-3	CASSLSTGANGNTIYF	TGTGCCAGCAGCTTATCCACAGGGGCAAACGGAAACACCATATATTTT
TRBV7-9	14	TRBD1	NA	TRBJ2-7	CASEDRERSYEQYF	TGTGCCAGCGAGGACAGGGAGAGGTCCTACGAGCAGTACTTC
TRBV10-3	13	TRBD2	NA	TRBJ2-7	CAISESGGYEQYF	TGTGCCATCAGTGAGTCGGGAGGGTACGAGCAGTACTTC
TRBV7-2	16	TRBD2	NA	TRBJ2-3	CASSLVPAGNTDTQYF	TGTGCCAGCAGCTTAGTTCCAGCGGGGAACACAGATACGCAGTATTTT
TRBV30	13	NA	NA	TRBJ1-4	CAWSQETNEKLFF	TGTGCCTGGAGCCAAGAGACTAATGAAAAACTGTTTTTT
TRBV4-1	17	TRBD2	once	TRBJ2-2	CASSPLGGLAGTGELFF	TGCGCCAGCAGCCCCCTTGGCGGACTAGCGGGGACCGGGGAGCTGTTTTTT
TRBV11-2	15	NA	NA	TRBJ1-4	CASSRGRGANEKLFF	TGTGCCAGCAGTCGGGGGCGAGGTGCTAATGAAAAACTGTTTTTT
TRBV5-6	14	NA	NA	TRBJ1-2	CASSSSNANYGYTF	TGTGCCAGCAGCTCATCTAACGCGAACTATGGCTACACCTTC
TRBV4-1	18	NA	NA	TRBJ1-4	CASSQDSGAVLTNEKLFF	TGCGCCAGCAGCCAAGATTCGGGGGCGGTCTTGACTAATGAAAAACTGTTTTTT
TRBV6-1	14	NA	once	TRBJ1-3	CASSVWGGGNTIYF	TGTGCCAGCAGTGTATGGGGGGGAGGAAACACCATATATTTT
TRBV5-4	15	TRBD2	once	TRBJ2-2	CASSDGTSRTGELFF	TGTGCCAGCAGTGACGGGACTAGCCGCACCGGGGAGCTGTTTTTT
TRBV11-3	11	NA	NA	TRBJ2-7	CASSPPGEQYF	TGTGCCAGCAGCCCTCCGGGCGAGCAGTACTTC
TRBV29-1	12	NA	once	TRBJ2-5	CSVGQTQETQYF	TGCAGCGTTGGACAGACCCAAGAGACCCAGTACTTC
TRBV19	15	NA	NA	TRBJ1-5	CASSIERRSNQPQHF	TGTGCCAGTAGTATAGAGAGACGGAGCAATCAGCCCCAGCATTTT
TRBV5-1	12	NA	NA	TRBJ2-5	CASSLGQFTQYF	TGCGCCAGCAGCTTGGGACAATTTACCCAGTACTTC